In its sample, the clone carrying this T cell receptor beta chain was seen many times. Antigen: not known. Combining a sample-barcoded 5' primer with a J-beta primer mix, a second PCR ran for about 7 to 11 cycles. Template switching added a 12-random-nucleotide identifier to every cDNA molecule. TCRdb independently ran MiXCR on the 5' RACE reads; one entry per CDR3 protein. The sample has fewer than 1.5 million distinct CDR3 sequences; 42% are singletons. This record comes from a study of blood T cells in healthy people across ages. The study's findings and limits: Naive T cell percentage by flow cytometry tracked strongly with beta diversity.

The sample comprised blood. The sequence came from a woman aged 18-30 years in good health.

The CDR3 reads CASSFSSGAADTQYF. CDR3 in DNA: TGTGCCAGCAGCTTTAGTAGCGGGGCAGCAGATACGCAGTATTTT. The genes are TRBV7-2 and TRBJ2-3; 8 bases are a match to TRBD2. Looked up from germline, CDR1 is SGHTA and CDR2 is FQGNSA. CDR3 length equals 15 residues. V was clipped by 3 bases and J by 4 bases; unmatched bases: 6.